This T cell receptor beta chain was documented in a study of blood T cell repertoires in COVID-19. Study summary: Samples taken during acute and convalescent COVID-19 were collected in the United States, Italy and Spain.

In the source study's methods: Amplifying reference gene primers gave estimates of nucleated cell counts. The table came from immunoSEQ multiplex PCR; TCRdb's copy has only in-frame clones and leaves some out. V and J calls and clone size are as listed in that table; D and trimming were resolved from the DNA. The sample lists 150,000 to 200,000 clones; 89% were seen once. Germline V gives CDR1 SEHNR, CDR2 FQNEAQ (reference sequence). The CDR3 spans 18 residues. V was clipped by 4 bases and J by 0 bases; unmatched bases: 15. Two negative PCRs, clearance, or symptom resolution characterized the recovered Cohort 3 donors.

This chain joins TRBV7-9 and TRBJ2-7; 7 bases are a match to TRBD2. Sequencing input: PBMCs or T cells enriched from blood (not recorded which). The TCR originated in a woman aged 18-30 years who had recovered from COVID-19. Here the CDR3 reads CASSSQAGESLSSYEQYF. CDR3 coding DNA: TGTGCCAGCAGCTCCCAGGCGGGGGAGTCCCTCTCCTCCTACGAGCAGTACTTC. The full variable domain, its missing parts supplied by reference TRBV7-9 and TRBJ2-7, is DTGVSQNPRHKITKRGQNVTFRCDPISEHNRLYWYRQTLGQGPEFLTYFQNEAQLEKSRLLSDRFSAERPKGSFSTLEIQRTEQGDSAMYLCASSSQAGESLSSYEQYFGPGTRLTVT.